The 13 T cell receptor beta chains presented below share a single source sample, sequenced in a study of vaccination effects on CD4 cells after COVID-19. CD4+ T cell isolation took place after nine to eleven days of culture. No antigen has been assigned to these receptors. The table came from immunoSEQ multiplex PCR; TCRdb's copy has only in-frame clones and leaves some out. This table has 70,000 to 75,000 clones, about 74% appearing once. Material: CD4+ T cells from PBMCs cultured without peptide, obtained before COVID-19 vaccination. Receptors were obtained from a human donor who received a COVID-19 vaccine.

This chain connects TRBV28 to TRBJ1-1, with 8 bases lining up with TRBD1. The CDR3 runs 15 residues. Trimming took 2 bases from V and 6 from J; bases not matched to a gene: 8. Germline CDR1 reads MDHEN; CDR2 reads SYDVKM. CDR3 protein: CASSLGGQVRPEAFF. Here the CDR3 DNA reads TGTGCCAGCAGTTTAGGGGGACAGGTGAGGCCTGAAGCTTTCTTT.

This clone was found once. The rearrangement joins TRBV2 to TRBJ1-1; D uncertain. V dropped 4 bases and J dropped 3 bases, with 15 bases sitting between them. CDR3 length equals 15 residues. CDR1 is SNHLY and CDR2 is FYNNEI in the germline V gene. For the CDR3, the DNA is TGTGCCAGCAGTGTTTCATCCCCACAGTACACTGAAGCTTTCTTT. Translating gives CASSVSSPQYTEAFF.

The chain employs TRBV7-2 and TRBJ1-2; 9 bases agree with TRBD1. V shed 1 base, J shed 4 bases, and the junction held 7 bases outside the gene matches. The V gene's germline CDR1 is SGHTA and CDR2 FQGNSA. This CDR3 is 16 amino acids long. The CDR3 region has the DNA TGTGCCAGCAGCTTAGGGGGACAGGGAGGAGGCTATGGCTACACCTTC. Protein product: CASSLGGQGGGYGYTF.

The chain combines TRBV12-3 or TRBV12-4 with TRBJ1-2; D is unresolved. V lost 8 bases and J lost 8, with 18 bases in between. The CDR3 length is 13 residues. CDR3 in DNA: TGTGCCAGCGGCCGATCCGAATTCCGGGGCTACACCTTC. This codes for CASGRSEFRGYTF.

This clone was seen just once. The V gene is TRBV2, the J gene TRBJ2-7; D possibly corresponds to TRBD2 (6 bases). Germline V gene data show CDR1 as SNHLY and CDR2 as FYNNEI. CDR3 size: 14 residues. Between the trimmed V and J ends, which lost 6 bases and 0 bases, there was a span of 12 bases. This CDR3 is CASREGTYSYEQYV. The CDR3 bases are TGTGCCAGCAGAGAGGGGACTTACTCCTACGAGCAGTACGTC.

This sequence joins TRBV29-1 and TRBJ1-6; perhaps TRBD1 as D (5 bases). The V gene's germline CDR1 is SQVTM and CDR2 ANQGSEA. The CDR3 consists of 13 residues. V dropped 6 bases and J dropped 9 bases, with 15 bases sitting between them. For the CDR3, the DNA is TGCAGCGTGGGGGGGACCGTTGGTTCACCCCTCCACTTT. It codes for CSVGGTVGSPLHF.

The rearrangement joins TRBV25-1 to TRBJ2-5, with 7 positions matching TRBD1. V was pared by 4 bases and J by 5 bases, with 7 bases of the junction left unmatched. CDR1 is MGHDK, CDR2 SYGVNS, per germline. The CDR3 is 14 amino acids. Here the CDR3 DNA reads TGTGCCAGCAGTGCCGCAACAGGGGTGGAGACCCAGTACTTC. It specifies CASSAATGVETQYF.

This rearrangement joins TRBV9 to TRBJ2-1; 7 bases are a match to TRBD2. The trim removed 0 bases at V and 1 base at J, leaving 10 bases unmatched. This CDR3 contains 18 residues. Looked up from germline, CDR1 is SGDLS and CDR2 is YYNGEE. CDR3 residues: CASSVGLGGEVSYNEQFF. The CDR3 DNA follows: TGTGCCAGCAGCGTAGGGTTGGGAGGGGAGGTTTCCTACAATGAGCAGTTCTTC.

The V and J genes are TRBV9 and TRBJ2-1, with D tentatively TRBD2 (6 bases). The CDR3 extends over 16 amino acids. The V gene's germline CDR1 is SGDLS and CDR2 YYNGEE. V dropped 0 bases and J dropped 10 bases, with 20 bases sitting between them. This chain's CDR3 is CASSVVSGVVAGEQFF. The CDR3 region has the DNA TGTGCCAGCAGCGTAGTTTCGGGGGTCGTCGCGGGAGAGCAGTTCTTC.

This chain uses TRBV5-1 with TRBJ1-4; D remains unclear. Germline CDR1 and CDR2: SGHRS and YFSETQ. This CDR3 comprises 14 residues. V lost 2 bases, J lost 7 bases, and 12 bases lay in between. The CDR3: CASSLSGFSEKLFF. The DNA of the CDR3 is TGCGCCAGCAGCTTAAGCGGTTTTAGTGAAAAACTGTTTTTT.

The rearrangement uses TRBV5-6 and TRBJ1-2; no clear D gene. Germline CDR1 reads SGHDT; CDR2 reads YYEEEE. The V and J ends lost 3 bases and 8 bases respectively, with 17 bases between them. This CDR3 region has 14 residues. In nucleotides, the CDR3 is TGTGCCAGCAGCTCATGGGCCAATAAGCGCGGCTACACCTTC. As protein: CASSSWANKRGYTF.

This clone is a singleton in its sample. The chain combines TRBV5-1 with TRBJ2-2; 10 bases agree with TRBD1. V trimming: 0 bases; J trimming: 4 bases; junction bases outside the gene matches: 6. This CDR3 comprises 17 residues. Germline V CDR1 and CDR2: SGHRS, YFSETQ. The CDR3 nucleotides are TGCGCCAGCAGCTTGGAGATGACAGGGGGCAGCACCGGGGAGCTGTTTTTT. The encoded protein is CASSLEMTGGSTGELFF.

The chain recombines TRBV6-2 or TRBV6-3 with TRBJ2-3; the D gene is possibly TRBD1 (5 bases). The germline V gene has CDR1 MNHEY and CDR2 SVGEGT. This CDR3 comprises 14 residues. V dropped 4 bases and J dropped 1 base, with 9 bases sitting between them. The CDR3 here is CASSWAGRTDTQYF. The DNA of the CDR3 is TGTGCCAGCAGTTGGGCAGGGCGCACAGATACGCAGTATTTT.